This passage covers 27 T cell receptor beta chains from one sample sequenced in a study of cytomegalovirus exposure and HLA in healthy donors. The PCR made use of 60 Vbeta and 13 Jbeta primers. Assay: immunoSEQ multiplex PCR; the TCRdb copy retains only in-frame clones and omits some. Of around 95,000 clones in the sample, under 85% are singletons; the top ten hold around 3.6%. Sequenced material: PBMCs. All receptors derive from a female donor in good health and CMV-seropositive.

This clone was counted between two and nine times. J is TRBJ2-1 and V is TRBV27; TRBD1 matches 8 bases. Trimming removed 5 bases from V and 5 bases from J; junction bases left unmatched: 8. Per the germline V gene, CDR1 is MNHEY and CDR2 is SMNVEV (reference sequence). The CDR3 spans 15 residues. CDR3 in amino acids: CASSHIRGLDNEQFF. The DNA of the CDR3 is TGTGCCAGCAGTCATATCAGGGGGCTGGACAATGAGCAGTTCTTC.

This rearrangement joins TRBV2 to TRBJ2-1; unclear D gene. V lost 5 bases, J lost 7 bases, and 3 bases lay in between. Looked up from germline, CDR1 is SNHLY and CDR2 is FYNNEI. This CDR3 comprises 10 residues. The CDR3 nucleotides read TGTGCCAGCAGTCTGAATGAGCAGTTCTTC. It is translated as CASSLNEQFF.

The chain uses TRBV2 and TRBJ1-1; the D is unclear. The V gene's germline CDR1 is SNHLY and CDR2 FYNNEI. Trimming cost V 5 bases and J 5 bases, with 15 bases left between them. The CDR3 has 14 amino acids. The CDR3 region is CASSYGRAGTEAFF. CDR3 bases: TGTGCCAGCAGTTATGGAAGGGCGGGTACTGAAGCTTTCTTT.

V and J are TRBV15 and TRBJ1-4, with 11 bases lining up with TRBD1. J gave up 3 bases and V 1 base, and 1 base lay outside the gene matches. Germline values: CDR1 LNHNV, CDR2 YYDKDF (reference sequence). CDR3 length: 16 residues. Here the CDR3 DNA reads TGTGCCACCAGCAGAGGGGACAGGGGGTCTAATGAAAAACTGTTTTTT. Translating gives CATSRGDRGSNEKLFF.

The chain is built from TRBV13 and TRBJ1-1; a weak D match, TRBD1 (5 bases). CDR1 and CDR2 from the germline V gene are PRHDT and FYEKMQ (reference sequence). Trimming took 5 bases from V and 0 from J, leaving 13 bases between them. CDR3 length: 15 residues. The CDR3 DNA sequence: TGTGCCAGCAGCGAGGCGAGACAGCTGAACACTGAAGCTTTCTTT. Translating it yields CASSEARQLNTEAFF.

This clone came up once. The chain couples TRBV16 to TRBJ2-1; 10 bases are a match to TRBD2. V lost 0 bases to trimming and J lost 6 bases; unmatched junction nucleotides: 5. The V gene's germline CDR1 is KGHSY and CDR2 FQNENV. This CDR3 contains 16 residues. The CDR3 spells CASSQSASGSINEQFF. The CDR3 DNA reads TGTGCCAGCAGCCAATCGGCTAGCGGGAGTATCAATGAGCAGTTCTTC.

V is TRBV4-1 and J is TRBJ2-7, with D tentatively TRBD2 (6 bases). Looked up from germline, CDR1 is MGHRA and CDR2 is YSYEKL. Trimming left V 4 bases short and J 2 bases short, with 21 bases between. The CDR3 sequence is 17 residues long. This CDR3 is CASSPLHEGRPAYEQYF. For the CDR3, the DNA is TGCGCCAGCAGCCCCCTCCACGAAGGGAGGCCCGCCTACGAGCAGTACTTC.

The chain couples TRBV5-1 to TRBJ1-1; no definite D call. V was trimmed by 0 bases and J by 1 base, leaving 10 bases between them. Germline V CDR1 and CDR2: SGHRS, YFSETQ. The CDR3 length is 15 residues. Written as DNA, the CDR3 is TGCGCCAGCAGCTTGGTTGTAGGAGAGAACACTGAAGCTTTCTTT. Protein product: CASSLVVGENTEAFF.

The chain carries TRBV7-8 and TRBJ2-1, with a weak D call TRBD1 (5 bases). This CDR3 spans 15 amino acids. Germline V gene sequence: CDR1 SGHVS, CDR2 FQNEAQ. The V and J ends lost 2 bases and 5 bases respectively, with 13 bases between them. The CDR3 protein is CASSLYRQGDNEQFF. The CDR3 DNA reads as TGTGCCAGCAGCTTATATAGGCAGGGCGACAATGAGCAGTTCTTC. Full variable domain (remainder filled in from reference TRBV7-8 and TRBJ2-1): GAGVSQSPRYKVAKRGQDVALRCDPISGHVSLFWYQQALGQGPEFLTYFQNEAQLDKSGLPSDRFFAERPEGSVSTLKIQRTQQEDSAVYLCASSLYRQGDNEQFFGPGTRLTVL.

V and J are TRBV30 and TRBJ2-3; perhaps TRBD2 as D (6 bases). The CDR3 contains 15 residues. V was shortened by 2 bases and J by 1 base, with 13 bases between the two germline ends. Germline CDR1 reads GTSNPN; CDR2 reads SVGIG (reference sequence). The CDR3 reads CAWSSGGEGTDTQYF. CDR3 coding DNA: TGTGCCTGGAGTTCCGGGGGAGAGGGCACAGATACGCAGTATTTT. Looking up the rest from reference TRBV30 and TRBJ2-3 gives the full variable domain: SQTIHQWPATLVQPVGSPLSLECTVEGTSNPNLYWYRQAAGRGLQLLFYSVGIGQISSEVPQNLSASRPQDRQFILSSKKLLLSDSGFYLCAWSSGGEGTDTQYFGPGTRLTVL.

The chain joins TRBV4-1 to TRBJ1-2; tentatively, D is TRBD1 (6 bases). The germline V gene encodes CDR1 MGHRA and CDR2 YSYEKL. The CDR3 covers 15 residues. V was cut by 0 bases and J by 4 bases, with 12 bases left in between. In DNA, the CDR3 is TGCGCCAGCAGCCAAGATAGGGGGTTTCCCTATGGCTACACCTTC. This gives the protein CASSQDRGFPYGYTF.

This rearrangement joins TRBV18 to TRBJ2-5; D remains unclear. The CDR3 has 13 amino acids. Trimming took off 3 bases at V and 1 base at J, with 6 bases between the two ends. Germline CDR1 reads KGHSH; CDR2 reads LQKENI. Here the CDR3 DNA reads TGTGCCAGCTCACCTGACATCCAAGAGACCCAGTACTTC. Its protein product is CASSPDIQETQYF. Complete variable domain (other parts from reference TRBV18 and TRBJ2-5): NAGVMQNPRHLVRRRGQEARLRCSPMKGHSHVYWYRQLPEEGLKFMVYLQKENIIDESGMPKERFSAEFPKEGPSILRIQQVVRGDSAAYFCASSPDIQETQYFGPGTRLLVL.

V usage is TRBV5-1 and J usage is TRBJ2-7; a weak D match, TRBD1 (6 bases). CDR1 SGHRS and CDR2 YFSETQ come from the germline V gene. The CDR3 covers 13 residues. The V end lost 4 bases, the J end lost 6 bases, and 14 bases lay between the germline ends. The CDR3 DNA follows: TGCGCCAGCAGCCCCCTGACAGGACCCGAGCAGTACTTC. Encoded protein: CASSPLTGPEQYF.

The chain combines TRBV18 with TRBJ1-5; tentative D call: TRBD1 (5 bases). Between the trimmed V and J ends, which lost 6 bases and 2 bases, there was a span of 17 bases. The V gene's germline CDR1 is KGHSH and CDR2 LQKENI. This CDR3 region has 16 residues. The CDR3 spells CASSPIREQGNQPQHF. The CDR3 DNA is TGTGCCAGCTCGCCTATAAGGGAACAGGGCAATCAGCCCCAGCATTTT.

The gene calls are TRBV5-4 and TRBJ2-1, with 9 bases fitting TRBD1. The CDR3 covers 16 residues. V lost 4 bases, J lost 5 bases, and 10 bases stayed unmatched. Looked up from germline, CDR1 is SGHNT and CDR2 is YYREEE (reference sequence). CDR3 protein: CASSARDRVWNNEQFF. DNA for the CDR3: TGTGCCAGCAGCGCGAGGGACAGGGTCTGGAACAATGAGCAGTTCTTC.

The sample holds a few counts of this clone. The rearrangement joins TRBV5-1 to TRBJ1-4, with no clear D. Trimming shortened V by 4 bases and J by 0 bases, and 16 bases separated the two germline ends. In germline, CDR1 is SGHRS, CDR2 YFSETQ. This CDR3 region has 17 residues. Here the CDR3 reads CASSLTISAATNEKLFF. The CDR3 DNA follows: TGCGCCAGCAGCCTAACTATTTCGGCAGCAACTAATGAAAAACTGTTTTTT. Together with reference TRBV5-1 and TRBJ1-4, the CDR3 gives the full variable domain: KAGVTQTPRYLIKTRGQQVTLSCSPISGHRSVSWYQQTPGQGLQFLFEYFSETQRNKGNFPGRFSGRQFSNSRSEMNVSTLELGDSALYLCASSLTISAATNEKLFFGSGTQLSVL.

The CDR3 here is CASSSTGPSSGNTIYF. Written as DNA, the CDR3 is TGTGCCAGTAGTTCCACAGGGCCCAGCTCTGGAAACACCATATATTTT. V gene TRBV19 combines with J gene TRBJ1-3; possible D gene TRBD1, 6 bases. Germline loops: CDR1 LNHDA, CDR2 SQIVND (reference sequence). The CDR3 runs 16 residues. With 5 bases removed from V and 0 bases from J, the gap between germline ends came to 14 bases.

The chain is built from TRBV5-1 and TRBJ2-1; 14 bases map to TRBD2. The V gene's germline CDR1 is SGHRS and CDR2 YFSETQ. The CDR3 totals 17 residues. The V segment lost 3 bases and the J segment 8 bases; nucleotides outside the gene matches: 10. CDR3 nucleotide sequence: TGCGCCAGCAGCTACCGGACTAGCGGGGGGCGGGGGGATGAGCAGTTCTTC. This encodes CASSYRTSGGRGDEQFF. The whole variable domain, filled in from reference TRBV5-1 and TRBJ2-1, reads KAGVTQTPRYLIKTRGQQVTLSCSPISGHRSVSWYQQTPGQGLQFLFEYFSETQRNKGNFPGRFSGRQFSNSRSEMNVSTLELGDSALYLCASSYRTSGGRGDEQFFGPGTRLTVL.

This clone came up a few times. CDR3 nucleotide sequence: TGTTACTGCGATGAAAAACTGTTTTTT. The encoded protein is CYCDEKLFF. The V gene is TRBV3-1 (or the pseudogene TRBV3-2), the J gene TRBJ1-4; D not certain. In germline, CDR1 is LGHDT, CDR2 YNNKEL (reference sequence). The length of the CDR3 is 9 residues.

This clone was counted a few times. The rearrangement links TRBV29-1 to TRBJ2-3; 13 bases line up with TRBD2. Germline V gene lookup returns CDR1 SQVTM and CDR2 ANQGSEA. This CDR3 is 17 amino acids long. J was trimmed by 0 bases and V by 4 bases; bases with no gene match: 7. The CDR3, as DNA: TGCAGCGTTGTTCCGGGGACTAGCGGGGAGAGCACAGATACGCAGTATTTT. It codes for CSVVPGTSGESTDTQYF.

The chain uses TRBV5-1 and TRBJ2-1, with 10 bases aligning to TRBD2. This CDR3 is built from 15 residues. Per germline, CDR1 SGHRS and CDR2 YFSETQ. V was clipped by 0 bases and J by 16 bases; unmatched bases: 13. CDR3 amino acids: CASSLAPASGSSHFF. Written as DNA, the CDR3 is TGCGCCAGCAGCTTGGCCCCGGCTAGCGGGAGCTCGCACTTCTTC.

The CDR3 spells CASSPGSNSPLHF. CDR3 DNA sequence: TGTGCCAGCAGCCCCGGGTCGAATTCACCCCTCCACTTT. The rearrangement links TRBV6-6 to TRBJ1-6, with D unclear. The germline V gene encodes CDR1 MNHNY and CDR2 SVGAGI (reference sequence). V lost 6 bases and J 7 bases, leaving 10 bases between the germline ends. The CDR3 loop spans 13 amino acids.

This chain joins TRBV2 and TRBJ1-1; TRBD1 might be the D (6 bases). With 0 bases removed from V and 3 bases from J, the gap between germline ends came to 17 bases. The CDR3 is 17 residues long. Germline V lookup: CDR1 SNHLY, CDR2 FYNNEI. CDR3 loop: CASSEALATQGYTEAFF. The CDR3 bases are TGTGCCAGCAGTGAAGCGTTAGCGACCCAGGGGTACACTGAAGCTTTCTTT.

The CDR3 is CASTRQGSTDEQYF. Here the CDR3 DNA reads TGCGCCAGTACCCGACAGGGTTCGACGGACGAGCAGTACTTC. The chain couples TRBV5-1 to TRBJ2-5; 7 bases map to TRBD1. The DNA end is more similar to TRBJ2-7, so the J call may be wrong. Germline V lookup: CDR1 SGHRS, CDR2 YFSETQ. The CDR3 has 14 residues.

CDR3 protein: CATSRLDRGDQPQHF. DNA for the CDR3: TGTGCCACCAGCAGACTGGACAGGGGGGATCAGCCCCAGCATTTT. The rearrangement uses TRBV15 and TRBJ1-5; 10 bases are a match to TRBD1. The V gene's germline CDR1 is LNHNV and CDR2 YYDKDF (reference sequence). V was clipped by 2 bases and J by 5 bases; unmatched bases: 3. The CDR3 sequence is 15 residues long.

The chain combines TRBV10-1 with TRBJ1-3, with no clear D. Germline values: CDR1 WNHNN, CDR2 SYGVQD (reference sequence). Trimming took off 8 bases at V and 1 base at J, with 6 bases between the two ends. The length of the CDR3 is 12 residues. CDR3 region: CASRGSGNTIYF. The CDR3 nucleotides are TGCGCCAGCCGGGGATCTGGAAACACCATATATTTT.

The V gene is TRBV18, the J gene TRBJ1-6, with D maybe TRBD1 (5 bases). This CDR3 has 17 residues. Deletions cut 2 bases from V and 8 bases from J, with 19 bases between. CDR1 is KGHSH and CDR2 is LQKENI in the germline V gene. The CDR3 nucleotides are TGTGCCAGCTCACCAGGGATCGCTAGGGGTGGGGATTCACCCCTCCACTTT. Translated, it gives CASSPGIARGGDSPLHF.